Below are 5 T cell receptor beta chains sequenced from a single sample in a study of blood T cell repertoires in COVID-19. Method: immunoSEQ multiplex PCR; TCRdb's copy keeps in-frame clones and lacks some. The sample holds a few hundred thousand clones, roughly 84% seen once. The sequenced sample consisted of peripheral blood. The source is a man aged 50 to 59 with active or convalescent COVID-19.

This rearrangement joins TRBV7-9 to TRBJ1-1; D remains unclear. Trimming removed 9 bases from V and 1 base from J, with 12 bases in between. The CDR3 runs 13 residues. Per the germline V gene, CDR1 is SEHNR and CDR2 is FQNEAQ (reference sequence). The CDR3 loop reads CASWAATNTEAFF. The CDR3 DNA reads TGTGCCAGTTGGGCAGCTACGAACACTGAAGCTTTCTTT.

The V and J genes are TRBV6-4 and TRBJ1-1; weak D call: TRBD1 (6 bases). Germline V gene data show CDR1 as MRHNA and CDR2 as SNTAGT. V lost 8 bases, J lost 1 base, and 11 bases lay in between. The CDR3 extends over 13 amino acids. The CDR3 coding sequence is TGTGCCAGCCAACAGGGTCCGAACACTGAAGCTTTCTTT. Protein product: CASQQGPNTEAFF.

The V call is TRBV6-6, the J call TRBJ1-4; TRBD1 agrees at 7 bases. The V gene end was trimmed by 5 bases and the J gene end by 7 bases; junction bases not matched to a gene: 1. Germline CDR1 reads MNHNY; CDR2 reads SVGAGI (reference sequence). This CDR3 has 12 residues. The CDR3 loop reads CASSPGGEKLFF. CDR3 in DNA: TGTGCCAGCAGTCCAGGGGGTGAAAAACTGTTTTTT.

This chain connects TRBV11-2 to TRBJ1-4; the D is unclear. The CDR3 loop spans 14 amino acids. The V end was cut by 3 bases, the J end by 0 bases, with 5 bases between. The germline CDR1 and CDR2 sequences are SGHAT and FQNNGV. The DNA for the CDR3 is TGTGCCAGCAGCTTGAGCCCAACTAATGAAAAACTGTTTTTT. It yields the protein CASSLSPTNEKLFF.

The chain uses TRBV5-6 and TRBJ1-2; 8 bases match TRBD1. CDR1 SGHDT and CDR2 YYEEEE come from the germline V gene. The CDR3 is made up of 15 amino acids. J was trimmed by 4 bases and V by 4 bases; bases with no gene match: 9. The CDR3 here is CASSIGTGFFYGYTF. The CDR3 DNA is TGTGCCAGCAGCATCGGGACAGGCTTTTTCTATGGCTACACCTTC. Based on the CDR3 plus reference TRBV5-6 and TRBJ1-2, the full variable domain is DAGVTQSPTHLIKTRGQQVTLRCSPKSGHDTVSWYQQALGQGPQFIFQYYEEEERQRGNFPDRFSGHQFPNYSSELNVNALLLGDSALYLCASSIGTGFFYGYTFGSGTRLTVV.